The present T cell receptor (beta chain) was sequenced within a study of shared clonotypes between healthy human individuals (dated by TCRdb to 2020 to 2021). At the level of the whole study: A few men and a couple of women, aged 18 to 49 years, made up the cohort. Blood TCR repertoires of roughly five healthy adults were deeply sequenced to estimate repertoire size and the extent of clonotype sharing between individuals. Between about 0.8 and 9.5 billion PBMCs per donor were obtained by leukapheresis. For each donor, three plates each were used for CD4 naive and CD4 memory, two plates were used for CD8 naive, and one plate was used for CD8 memory. To increase sequencing depth and limit assay-specific biases, different laboratories used diverse techniques to prepare libraries and sequence TCR repertoires.

The paper's findings and limits, for the study overall: Pairwise subsampling indicated that sequencing depth was expected to affect the degree of clonotype sharing among donors. Approximately 4.8% of naive CD4, around 3.5% of naive CD8, approximately 2% of memory CD4, and about 0.4% of memory CD8 clonotypes were shared across several donors. Rarefaction of sorted-subset datasets indicated incomplete sequencing despite the large sequencing depth. Sampling was restricted to blood, and TCR repertoires in tissue are likely to differ from TCR repertoires in blood. Naive subsets generally had larger estimated clonotype richness than memory subsets did. Clonotypes shared by all four sorted-subset donors showed higher generation probabilities than non-shared clonotypes. Because the study included a small number of donors, the genetic and exposure-history diversity represented was limited.

With regard to this clone: The antigen it recognizes is unknown. No qualities accompany the bases; no much larger clone lies one base away.

Donors were healthy HIV-negative adults with no recently reported acute infections or vaccinations. Every donor was a Caucasian adult residing in Nashville, Tennessee, USA. CD4+ T cells were enriched by magnetic negative selection; naive cells were then positively selected on CD45RA, and the negative fraction formed the memory subset. Blood was collected by leukapheresis, and PBMCs were isolated by Ficoll-Histopaque density gradient centrifugation and then cryopreserved in liquid nitrogen vapor phase. Purity and quantity of every magnetically sorted T cell population were checked by analytical flow cytometry. Genomic DNA was isolated from each sorted fraction and quantified by UV absorbance on a Nanodrop 2000c. TCR CDR3 regions were amplified from genomic DNA by multiplex PCR using the deep immunoSEQ assay. Genomic DNA extracted from each cell subset was distributed evenly over all wells of several immunoSEQ 96-well plates, and each plate served as one replicate. For sorted subsets, each replicate PCR was loaded with roughly 190 ng genomic DNA, equivalent to 30,000 or so T cell genomes. Purified libraries were measured with a Qubit 3.0 fluorometer, size-checked on a Bioanalyzer 2100, and measured again with the KAPA Library Quantification kit. Every immunoSEQ 96-well plate was sequenced on a dedicated single-read 150-cycle Illumina NextSeq 550 flow cell. Per the authors' processing: Because only junctional sequences without quality scores were contained in the immunoSEQ output, filtering matching that applied to full-length reads could not be performed. To assign V/J genes and CDR3, sequences were annotated against IMGT germline references using PyIR, a Python wrapper for IgBLAST v1.9. Any read was removed if the V/J assignment was weak (E-value above 1e-6), the CDR3 was missing, or the read contained stop codons, out-of-frame junctions, or ambiguous translated residues. V3J clonotypes were defined as sequences sharing an identical inferred V gene, J gene, and CDR3 amino acid sequence. To compute the percentage overlap between repertoires, the number of shared unique clonotypes was divided by the size of the smaller repertoire. Richness of each repertoire was evaluated using RTK rarefaction, the Chao1 estimator, and Recon v2.1 estimates of unobserved clonotypes. For all TCRbeta clonotypes obtained by the gDNA method from a few donors, generation probabilities were computed with OLGA. TCRdb retrieved this table from immuneACCESS and kept in-frame rearrangements only. Not all clones are present; in checked studies, unresolved V genes account for under half, and no reason is known for the remainder. D and trimming were read from the DNA, whereas the V and J calls and clone size are those reported in that table. This sample lists about 2.3 million clones; over 85% were detected once. 0.39% of the sample rests with the top ten.

Trimming costs V 0 bases and J 3 bases, and their ends lie 10 bases apart. For CDR1 and CDR2, the germline V gene lists SGHRS and YFSETQ. From cysteine to phenylalanine, the CDR3 is 15 amino acids long. The read is trimmed to its CDR3 DNA, 45 bases read in frame from base 1. Material: naive CD4+ T cells from PBMCs. The cell subset or site tag for this specimen amounts to: CD45RA+ positively selected. The source of this sequence is a man in his late teens or twenties in good health. Some clones in this sample may be carry-over from other donors' samples. The chain was built from TRBV5-1 and TRBJ1-3, with the identity of the D gene unclear. The nucleotides read TGCGCCAGCAGCTTGGACTCCGGGAATGGAAACACCATATATTTT. Its protein product is CASSLDSGNGNTIYF. The variable domain in full, with residues beyond the CDR3 obtained from the reference TRBV5-1 and TRBJ1-3 genes, is KAGVTQTPRYLIKTRGQQVTLSCSPISGHRSVSWYQQTPGQGLQFLFEYFSETQRNKGNFPGRFSGRQFSNSRSEMNVSTLELGDSALYLCASSLDSGNGNTIYFGEGSWLTVV.